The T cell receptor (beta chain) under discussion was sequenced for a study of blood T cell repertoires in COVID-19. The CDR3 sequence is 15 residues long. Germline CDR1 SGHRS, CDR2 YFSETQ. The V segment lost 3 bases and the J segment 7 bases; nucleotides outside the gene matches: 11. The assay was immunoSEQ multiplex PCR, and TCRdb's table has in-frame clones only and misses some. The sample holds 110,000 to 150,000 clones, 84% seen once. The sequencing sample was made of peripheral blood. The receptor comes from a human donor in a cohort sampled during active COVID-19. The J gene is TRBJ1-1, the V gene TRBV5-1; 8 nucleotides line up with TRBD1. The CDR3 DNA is TGCGCCAGCAGCTCGGGCCAGGGGGCATATGTTGAAGCTTTCTTT. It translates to CASSSGQGAYVEAFF.